The rows below give T cell receptor beta chains drawn from one sample of a study. MiXCR, run by TCRdb on the RT-PCR reads, gives a single entry per CDR3 protein. The repertoire holds hundreds of thousands of distinct CDR3 sequences, with 12% to 15% as singletons. The sample comprised memory CD4+ T cells from blood. These receptor sequences come from a female donor in good health, serving as a healthy control. Each CDR3 is given with its conserved first and last residue. A D gene is named only where the DNA matches it firmly. Part of the rows lack a size; the others show once, few, many or a class for expanded clones.

- | - | TRBJ1-2 | TRBV20-1 | TGCAGTGCTAGAGATCAGCTTGGCTCTATCTATGGCTACACCTTC | CSARDQLGSIYGYTF
- | - | TRBJ1-2 | TRBV12-5 | TGTGCTAGTGGTTTCCCCGAAGGGCCCTACACCTTC | CASGFPEGPYTF
TRBD2 | few | TRBJ2-2 | TRBV11-2 | TGTGCCAGCAGCGCCGGGACTAGCGGGCCCGGGGAGCTGTTTTTT | CASSAGTSGPGELFF
- | few | TRBJ2-5 | TRBV7-2 | TGTGCCAGCAGCTTGGGTGGGACCGGAGAGACCCAGTACTTC | CASSLGGTGETQYF
- | many | TRBJ2-3 | TRBV4-3 | TGCGCCAGCAGCCCTCAAGGGGACTCGGGTGCGGATACGCAGTATTTT | CASSPQGDSGADTQYF
TRBD2 | - | TRBJ2-1 | TRBV3-1 | TGTGCCAGCAGCCGTAGCGGGGGGACCTACAATGAGCAGTTCTTC | CASSRSGGTYNEQFF
TRBD1 | few | TRBJ2-7 | TRBV5-1 | TGCGCCAGCAGCTTAGGACAGGGAGCCCGAGGGTACGAGCAGTACTTC | CASSLGQGARGYEQYF
- | many | TRBJ1-1 | TRBV20-1 | TGCAGTGCTAGTCCAGCTATGAACACTGAAGCTTTCTTT | CSASPAMNTEAFF
TRBD1 | many | TRBJ1-6 | TRBV7-8 | TGTGCCAGCAGCTTCCAGGGGGGTAGTTCACCCCTCCACTTT | CASSFQGGSSPLHF
TRBD1 | - | TRBJ1-5 | TRBV24-1 | TGTGCCACCTCTTCAGGGGGTCAGCCCCAGCATTTT | CATSSGGQPQHF
- | - | TRBJ1-2 | TRBV12-3/TRBV12-4 | TGTGCCAGCAGTGGGGACACTTATGGCTACACCTTC | CASSGDTYGYTF
- | - | TRBJ2-1 | TRBV20-1 | TGCAGTGCTAGCGAGGGGGTCTACAATGAGCAGTTCTTC | CSASEGVYNEQFF
TRBD2 | few | TRBJ2-6 | TRBV29-1 | TGTGCGGGAGATAGCTCTGGGGCCAACGTCCTGACTTTC | CAGDSSGANVLTF
TRBD2 | - | TRBJ2-4 | TRBV18 | TGTGCCAGCTCATCGGGAGGAGCGGGGCAGTACTTC | CASSSGGAGQYF
- | many | TRBJ2-7 | TRBV7-2 | TGTGCCAGCAGCCCCCAGGGCCCGGGGGTAACCTACGAGCAGTACTTC | CASSPQGPGVTYEQYF
- | - | TRBJ2-1 | TRBV4-2 | TGTGCCAGCAGCCAGGGGGACCTCGGCCCCGCGGGTGAGCAGTTCTTC | CASSQGDLGPAGEQFF
- | many | TRBJ2-7 | TRBV10-3 | TGTGCCATCAGGCGGGACCTCAGCTCCTACGAGCAGTACTTC | CAIRRDLSSYEQYF
TRBD2 | - | TRBJ2-7 | TRBV3-1 | TGTGCCAGCAGCCAAGCTTCAATAGCGGGATCCTACGAGCAGTACTTC | CASSQASIAGSYEQYF
- | - | TRBJ2-1 | TRBV7-2 | TGTGCCAGCAGCTTAGAACTCTTGAGCTCCTACAATGAGCAGTTCTTC | CASSLELLSSYNEQFF
- | - | TRBJ2-1 | TRBV7-9 | TGTGCCAGCAGCTTATCGCCGGGGGGCCTCTACAATGAGCAGTTCTTC | CASSLSPGGLYNEQFF
TRBD2 | many | TRBJ2-7 | TRBV12-3/TRBV12-4 | TGTGCCAGCACCCAACGGGGACTAGCGGGACGCAACGAGCAGTACTTC | CASTQRGLAGRNEQYF
- | - | TRBJ1-5 | TRBV15 | TGTGCCACCGGTGGCTCCCACCGCAATCAGCCCCAGCATTTT | CATGGSHRNQPQHF
- | - | TRBJ2-3 | TRBV6-6 | TGTGCCAGCAGGTACCGGGGCACAGATACGCAGTATTTT | CASRYRGTDTQYF
TRBD2 | few | TRBJ2-1 | TRBV27 | TGTGCCAGCAGTCCCCGATCGACTAGCGGACTTTCCTACAATGAGCAGTTCTTC | CASSPRSTSGLSYNEQFF
- | many | TRBJ2-7 | TRBV29-1 | TGCAGCGTTCTGCCCCAACAGGAGAACCCCTACGAGCAGTACTTC | CSVLPQQENPYEQYF
TRBD1 | many | TRBJ1-2 | TRBV6-6 | TGTGCCAGCAGTTGGACAGGGGGCAGTGGCTACACCTTC | CASSWTGGSGYTF
TRBD2 | many | TRBJ2-7 | TRBV4-2 | TGTGCCAGCAGCCAAGATGGGACTAGCGGGAGGGCAGATGAGCAGTACTTC | CASSQDGTSGRADEQYF
- | - | TRBJ1-2 | TRBV20-1 | TGCAGTGCTAAGACCACAGTAAACTATGGCTACACCTTC | CSAKTTVNYGYTF
TRBD2 | - | TRBJ2-3 | TRBV9 | TGTGCCAGCAGCGTAGGTGATAGCGGGGGGGCGGATACGCAGTATTTT | CASSVGDSGGADTQYF
TRBD1 | many | TRBJ1-1 | TRBV5-1 | TGCGCCAGCAGCTTGGAGGGACAGACTGAAGCTTTCTTT | CASSLEGQTEAFF
TRBD2 | many | TRBJ2-1 | TRBV20-1 | TGCAGTGCTAGTAGCGGGGCCCTAGGGTACAATGAGCAGTTCTTC | CSASSGALGYNEQFF
- | many | TRBJ2-5 | TRBV6-5 | TGTGCCAGCAGCCGAGGACGGGTCGAAGAGACCCAGTACTTC | CASSRGRVEETQYF
- | many | TRBJ2-3 | TRBV5-1 | TGCGCCAGCCATAGCGGAAGGACCACAGATACGCAGTATTTT | CASHSGRTTDTQYF
- | - | TRBJ1-4 | TRBV27 | TGTGCCAGCACTCTAAAGCCTGGGGGTGAAAAACTGTTTTTT | CASTLKPGGEKLFF
- | many | TRBJ2-3 | TRBV20-1 | TGCAGTGGTTCCGCAGGCGATACGCAGTATTTT | CSGSAGDTQYF
TRBD1 | once | TRBJ1-2 | TRBV20-1 | TGCAGTGCTAGAAACCCGGGACAGGGGGCCTACGGGGGCTACACCTTC | CSARNPGQGAYGGYTF
- | - | TRBJ2-7 | TRBV20-1 | TGCAGTGCAAGTAGGGTTGCGGCTCTTGGAGAGAAGTACTTC | CSASRVAALGEKYF
TRBD2 | - | TRBJ2-1 | TRBV12-3/TRBV12-4 | TGTGCCAGCAGCTCAGGAGCGGGAGTTCGCAATGAGCAGTTCTTC | CASSSGAGVRNEQFF
- | few | TRBJ1-2 | TRBV3-1 | TGTGCCAGCAGCCAAGACGGACGGGTTTATGGCTACACCTTC | CASSQDGRVYGYTF
- | - | TRBJ1-1 | TRBV6-6 | TGTGCCAGCAGTGGAAACACTGAAGCTTTCTTT | CASSGNTEAFF
TRBD1 | - | TRBJ2-1 | TRBV7-3 | TGTGCCAGCAGCTTATGGGGGACAGGGGAGGACAATGAGCAGTTCTTC | CASSLWGTGEDNEQFF
TRBD2 | - | TRBJ2-3 | TRBV28 | TGTGCCAGCAGTTTTCCTAGCGGACTCACAGATACGCAGTATTTT | CASSFPSGLTDTQYF
TRBD1 | many | TRBJ2-7 | TRBV24-1 | TGTGCCACCAGTCGGACAGGGACCTACGAGCAGTACTTC | CATSRTGTYEQYF
TRBD1 | - | TRBJ1-1 | TRBV28 | TGTGCCAGCAGTCTGACAGGGTCGGACACTGAAGCTTTCTTT | CASSLTGSDTEAFF
- | few | TRBJ2-1 | TRBV12-3/TRBV12-4 | TGTGCCAGCAGTTTGACTAGGACCTACAATGAGCAGTTCTTC | CASSLTRTYNEQFF
TRBD1 | few | TRBJ1-4 | TRBV5-5 | TGTGCCAGCAGCTTCTTAGAGACAGGGGAAAAACTGTTTTTT | CASSFLETGEKLFF
- | many | TRBJ2-1 | TRBV9 | TGTGCCAGCAGCGTAGCTCCTCAGGCTGTAAACAATGAGCAGTTCTTC | CASSVAPQAVNNEQFF
TRBD2 | - | TRBJ2-3 | TRBV5-1 | TGCGCCAGCAGATTGAGCGTAGCGGGAGGGCCGGATACGCAGTATTTT | CASRLSVAGGPDTQYF
- | few | TRBJ1-1 | TRBV5-1 | TGCGCCAGCAGCTTCAATGGGGGGAACACTGAAGCTTTCTTT | CASSFNGGNTEAFF
TRBD1 | - | TRBJ2-7 | TRBV7-9 | TGTGCCAGCAGCTCCTCGGACAGGGTGGGCGAGCAGTACTTC | CASSSSDRVGEQYF
TRBD2 | few | TRBJ2-1 | TRBV3-1 | TGTGCCAGCAGCCAAGCGGGGGGGCAGAATGAGCAGTTCTTC | CASSQAGGQNEQFF
TRBD1 | many | TRBJ1-1 | TRBV7-6 | TGTGCCAGCAGCTCCGGACAGGGGAAGAACACTGAAGCTTTCTTT | CASSSGQGKNTEAFF
TRBD2 | many | TRBJ2-3 | TRBV7-2 | TGTGCCAGCAGCGCTATTTATCGACTAGCGGGACTCACAGATACGCAGTATTTT | CASSAIYRLAGLTDTQYF